The next 18 T cell receptor beta chains were all read from a single sample in a study of blood T cells in healthy people across ages. Alongside a J-beta primer mix, a sample-barcoded 5' primer served in a second PCR lasting about 7 to 11 cycles. TCRdb passed the 5' RACE reads through MiXCR, listing each CDR3 protein once. The data contain 900,000 to 950,000 distinct CDR3 sequences, about 29% of them singletons. The data also belong to a second study, concerning T cells of mothers and their children.

Material: blood. Receptors originate from a woman between 35 and 50 years old in good health.

This sequence joins TRBV5-5 and TRBJ1-5; D not resolved. Trimming cost V 1 base and J 1 base, with 18 bases left between them. The CDR3 runs to 18 residues. Germline V gene data show CDR1 as SGHKS and CDR2 as YYEKEE (reference sequence). The chain's CDR3 is CASSLYGSPIVSNQPQHF. The DNA for the CDR3 is TGTGCCAGCAGCTTGTATGGGAGTCCTATAGTAAGCAATCAGCCCCAGCATTTT.

The V call is TRBV24-1, the J call TRBJ2-1; 8 bases line up with TRBD1. CDR3 length: 13 residues. Trimming at V came to 8 bases and at J to 5 bases, leaving 4 bases not matched to a gene. Germline values: CDR1 KGHDR, CDR2 SFDVKD. As DNA, the CDR3 is TGTGCCACCAAACAGGGGGGCGACAATGAGCAGTTCTTC. Its translation: CATKQGGDNEQFF.

About this clonotype: Its ends do not fully match the called genes, so a read error is possible. The chain combines TRBV6-1 with TRBJ1-4; a weak D match, TRBD1 (6 bases). The CDR3 contains 15 residues. Germline V gene data show CDR1 as MNHNS and CDR2 as SASEGT. The chain's CDR3 is CAGSDGPGANEKLFF. Here the CDR3 DNA reads TGTGCCGGCAGTGACGGTCCAGGGGCTAATGAAAAACTGTTTTTT.

This clonotype was detected many times. This chain connects TRBV4-1 to TRBJ2-5, with D possibly matching TRBD2 (5 bases). Trimming cost V 1 base and J 5 bases, with 14 bases left between them. From germline, CDR1 is MGHRA and CDR2 YSYEKL. The CDR3 is 15 amino acids. CDR3 in DNA: TGCGCCAGCAGCCAAGGGACTGTCCCTGGGGAGACCCAGTACTTC. Translated: CASSQGTVPGETQYF.

This clonotype was detected ten times or more. This rearrangement joins TRBV27 to TRBJ1-5; D remains unclear. The CDR3 contains 14 residues. V was shortened by 2 bases and J by 6 bases, with 11 bases between the two germline ends. The germline V gene has CDR1 MNHEY and CDR2 SMNVEV (reference sequence). The CDR3 spells CASSLAPVAQPQHF. DNA for the CDR3: TGTGCCAGCAGTTTAGCCCCAGTGGCTCAGCCCCAGCATTTT.

This clonotype appeared a few times. This chain joins TRBV20-1 and TRBJ2-1; the match to TRBD2 covers 7 bases. The CDR3 covers 14 residues. Losses at the gene ends were 4 bases for V and 10 bases for J; bases not matched to a gene: 13. Germline V gene data show CDR1 as DFQATT and CDR2 as SNEGSKA (reference sequence). CDR3: CSAIRLATVGEQFF. In DNA form, the CDR3 reads TGCAGTGCTATTCGACTAGCTACTGTTGGGGAGCAGTTCTTC.

This clonotype was detected ten times or more. The chain links TRBV7-2 to TRBJ1-1, with unresolved D. The V and J ends lost 6 bases and 4 bases respectively, with 12 bases between them. The CDR3 consists of 13 residues. CDR1 and CDR2 from the germline V gene are SGHTA and FQGNSA. The CDR3 here is CASRDRVGTEAFF. CDR3 sequence (DNA): TGTGCCAGCAGAGATAGGGTGGGCACTGAAGCTTTCTTT.

This clonotype was seen only a few times. The chain employs TRBV18 and TRBJ1-1; D is unresolved. CDR1 KGHSH and CDR2 LQKENI come from the germline V gene. CDR3 size: 13 residues. Deletions cut 3 bases from V and 10 bases from J, with 15 bases between. As DNA, the CDR3 is TGTGCCAGCTCACCCCCGGTTATGGTTCCAGCTTTCTTT. Its protein product is CASSPPVMVPAFF. Full variable domain (rest looked up from reference TRBV18 and TRBJ1-1): NAGVMQNPRHLVRRRGQEARLRCSPMKGHSHVYWYRQLPEEGLKFMVYLQKENIIDESGMPKERFSAEFPKEGPSILRIQQVVRGDSAAYFCASSPPVMVPAFFGQGTRLTVV.

This clonotype occurred many times. The chain carries TRBV18 and TRBJ2-5, with a tentative D call TRBD1 (5 bases). V was pared by 3 bases and J by 2 bases, with 13 bases between. The length of the CDR3 is 15 residues. Germline-derived CDR1 and CDR2 are KGHSH and LQKENI. The CDR3 bases are TGTGCCAGCTCACCCCGTGGACATTCTCAAGAGACCCAGTACTTC. Its protein product is CASSPRGHSQETQYF.

This clonotype came up many times. The chain employs TRBV20-1 and TRBJ2-7; tentative D call: TRBD2 (5 bases). V dropped 6 bases and J dropped 7 bases, with 13 bases sitting between them. This CDR3 is 11 amino acids long. The germline CDR1 and CDR2 sequences are DFQATT and SNEGSKA (reference sequence). Here the CDR3 DNA reads TGCAGTGCATCCGGGGTAAGGGAGCAGTACTTC. It yields the protein CSASGVREQYF.

The sample holds a few counts of this clonotype. The V call is TRBV7-9, the J call TRBJ2-5, with D maybe TRBD2 (5 bases). Germline CDR1 is SEHNR and CDR2 is FQNEAQ (reference sequence). This CDR3 region has 16 residues. V was clipped by 5 bases and J by 1 base, with 17 bases between them. The CDR3 sequence: CASSDWTSSTQETQYF. In nucleotides, the CDR3 is TGTGCCAGCAGCGATTGGACTTCCAGTACCCAAGAGACCCAGTACTTC.

The table lists this clonotype with many counts. The chain links TRBV11-1 to TRBJ1-2, with D hard to call. The germline CDR1 and CDR2 sequences are SGHAT and FQDESV (reference sequence). This CDR3 has 14 residues. V dropped 1 base and J dropped 5 bases, with 11 bases sitting between them. The CDR3 loop is CASSLEQLGYGYTF. CDR3 DNA sequence: TGTGCCAGCAGCTTAGAACAGCTCGGGTATGGCTACACCTTC.

This clonotype was recorded at least ten times. The rearrangement links TRBV7-2 to TRBJ2-7; D may be TRBD2 (6 bases). Deletions cut 1 base from V and 2 bases from J, with 12 bases between. CDR3 size: 15 residues. Per germline, CDR1 SGHTA and CDR2 FQGNSA. In DNA, the CDR3 is TGTGCCAGCAGCTTAGTTCCGGGGGACCCCTACGAGCAGTACTTC. It codes for CASSLVPGDPYEQYF.

This clonotype was recorded once. V and J are TRBV21-1 and TRBJ2-3. TRBV21-1 counts as a pseudogene. The CDR3 is made up of 14 amino acids. The chain's CDR3 is CASSKGLSADTQYF. In DNA, the CDR3 is TGTGCCAGCAGCAAAGGCCTTTCCGCAGATACGCAGTATTTT.

This clonotype has just a few counts. The CDR3, as DNA: TGTGCCAGCAGCTTAGAAGGCGTAAGATGGGACAGTTTCATGAACACTGAAGCTTTCTTT. Translating it yields CASSLEGVRWDSFMNTEAFF. The V and J genes are TRBV7-6 and TRBJ1-1; 7 nucleotides align to TRBD1. The germline V gene encodes CDR1 SGHVS and CDR2 FNYEAQ. V shed 1 base, J shed 0 bases, and the junction held 17 bases outside the gene matches. The CDR3 is made up of 20 amino acids.

Details on this clonotype: Mismatch with germline at one junction end may stem from a read error. The chain has TRBV20-1 and TRBJ1-4, with unresolved D. The CDR3 runs to 15 residues. The V gene's germline CDR1 is DFQATT and CDR2 SNEGSKA (reference sequence). CDR3 coding DNA: TGCAGTGCTAGAGATGAGGAAAGGAGTCTGGGAAAACGGTTTTTT. It encodes CSARDEERSLGKRFF.

The rearrangement links TRBV27 to TRBJ1-5; possible D gene TRBD1, 5 bases. CDR3 length: 13 amino acids. Germline V gives CDR1 MNHEY, CDR2 SMNVEV (reference sequence). V was shortened by 5 bases and J by 6 bases, with 11 bases between the two germline ends. For the CDR3, the DNA is TGTGCCAGCAGTCCAGGGTACGGTCAGCCCCAGCATTTT. It codes for CASSPGYGQPQHF.

Details on this clonotype: A much larger clone differs by one base, so this may be a read error. V is TRBV14 and J is TRBJ2-5; D unclear. Germline V gene sequence: CDR1 SGHDN, CDR2 FVKESK. The CDR3 runs to 13 residues. CDR3: CASGHSYQETQYF. The CDR3 region has the DNA TGTGCCAGCGGCCACAGTTACCAAGAGACCCAGTACTTC.